The rows below give T cell receptor beta chains drawn from one sample of a study of blood T cell repertoires in COVID-19. The method was immunoSEQ multiplex PCR; TCRdb's version includes in-frame clones alone and lacks a portion of them. The sample includes 45,000 to 60,000 clones, 86% of them seen just once. The specimen sequenced was peripheral blood. The receptors were gathered from a man in his sixties with acute or convalescent COVID-19. Each CDR3 is given with its conserved first and last residue. The D gene is left open where the match is weak. Rows give clone size only sometimes, using once, few, many, or a class for an expanded clone.

abundance,d_gene,j_gene,v_gene,CDR3nt,CDR3aa
-,-,TRBJ1-2,TRBV27,TGTGCCAGCAGTTTAACTTCTAACTATGGCTACACCTTC,CASSLTSNYGYTF
-,-,TRBJ2-1,TRBV6-6,TGTGCCAGCAGTTACCCGCAGAATGAGCAGTTCTTC,CASSYPQNEQFF
-,TRBD2,TRBJ2-7,TRBV11-2,TGTGCCAGCAGCTTGCGACTAGCGGGGGTGGACGAGCAGTACTTC,CASSLRLAGVDEQYF
-,TRBD1,TRBJ2-7,TRBV7-9,TGTGCCAGCAGCTTAATCGTGGGACAGGGAGCCTACGAGCAGTACTTC,CASSLIVGQGAYEQYF
-,TRBD1,TRBJ2-3,TRBV18,TGTGCCAGCTCACCGACAGGGGGCCCCACAGATACGCAGTATTTT,CASSPTGGPTDTQYF
-,-,TRBJ1-2,TRBV28,TGTGCCAGCGGGTCTCCCCACGGGAGAAACTATGGCTACACCTTC,CASGSPHGRNYGYTF
-,-,TRBJ2-3,TRBV24-1,TGTGCCACCAGTGATTACCAGGGCCACCTGGATACGCAGTATTTT,CATSDYQGHLDTQYF
-,-,TRBJ2-5,TRBV18,TGTGCCAGCTCACCACTCCAGGGTCCTCAAGAGACCCAGTACTTC,CASSPLQGPQETQYF
-,TRBD1,TRBJ2-3,TRBV18,TGTGCCAGCTCGCCCCGATCGCCGGGACAGGGAACAGGGACGCAGTATTTT,CASSPRSPGQGTGTQYF
-,-,TRBJ1-4,TRBV5-8,TGTGCCAGCAGCTTGATTCGGAATGAAAAACTGTTTTTT,CASSLIRNEKLFF
-,TRBD2,TRBJ2-1,TRBV6-2/TRBV6-3,TGTGCCAGCAGTTTGGGACTAGAAATTAACAATGAGCAGTTCTTC,CASSLGLEINNEQFF
-,-,TRBJ2-7,TRBV27,TGTGCCAGCAGGTCACAGCCCTACGAGCAGTACTTC,CASRSQPYEQYF
-,TRBD2,TRBJ2-2,TRBV18,TGTGCCAGCTCACCTACCAGGGGACTAGCGACGAACACCGGGGAGCTGTTTTTT,CASSPTRGLATNTGELFF
-,-,TRBJ1-2,TRBV15,TGTGCCACCAGCAGAGATCTACCCCTTCAGGGACTCGGCTACACCTTC,CATSRDLPLQGLGYTF
-,TRBD1,TRBJ1-1,TRBV10-1,TGCGCCAGCAGTTGGGACAGGGAACTGAACACTGAAGCTTTCTTT,CASSWDRELNTEAFF
-,TRBD1,TRBJ1-2,TRBV5-1,TGCGCCAGCAGCCCCCAGACAGGGGCGAACTATGGCTACACCTTC,CASSPQTGANYGYTF
-,TRBD2,TRBJ2-1,TRBV15,TGTGCCACAATTAGCGGGACTAGCGGGAGCTCCTACAATGAGCAGTTCTTC,CATISGTSGSSYNEQFF
-,TRBD1,TRBJ1-3,TRBV11-2,TGTGCCAGCAGCTTAGTTCGGGGACAGGGCCGCTCTGGAAACACCATATATTTT,CASSLVRGQGRSGNTIYF
-,-,TRBJ1-5,TRBV19,TGTGCCACTCTTCCCAGGGGTCGCAATCAGCCCCAGCATTTT,CATLPRGRNQPQHF
once,TRBD1,TRBJ1-2,TRBV10-2,TGCGCCAGCAGTTTGGGGACAGGGGCTCATGGCTACACCTTC,CASSLGTGAHGYTF
once,-,TRBJ2-7,TRBV19,TGTGCCAGTAGTATTCGGGGGGCGGCCTACGAGCAGTACTTC,CASSIRGAAYEQYF
-,-,TRBJ2-5,TRBV5-4,TGTGCCAGCAGCTGGGTGGGGGGCCAAGAGACCCAGTACTTC,CASSWVGGQETQYF
-,-,TRBJ2-5,TRBV9,TGTGCCAGCAGCGTTTGGGGGGATGAAGAGACCCAGTACTTC,CASSVWGDEETQYF
-,TRBD2,TRBJ2-7,TRBV18,TGTGCCAGCTCAGCCGGGACTAGCGGGGCCTACGAGCAGTACTTC,CASSAGTSGAYEQYF
once,TRBD2,TRBJ2-1,TRBV28,TGTGCCAGCACCACCGCGGGACTAGCGGGGGTCAATGAGCAGTTCTTC,CASTTAGLAGVNEQFF
-,-,TRBJ2-7,TRBV3-1/TRBV3-2,TGTGCCAGCAGCCAGACATCGGGAATGAACTACGAGCAGTACTTC,CASSQTSGMNYEQYF
-,-,TRBJ2-5,TRBV7-9,TGTGCCAGCATCGGGTCTAGGTCCGGAGAGACCCAGTACTTC,CASIGSRSGETQYF
-,-,TRBJ1-6,TRBV7-6,TGTGCCAGTAAGCTTCAACCAACAGGGCCATATTCACCCCTCCACTTT,CASKLQPTGPYSPLHF